The clone carrying this T cell receptor (beta chain) was seen once. CDR1 is MNHEY and CDR2 is SVGAGI in the germline V gene. J was trimmed by 4 bases and V by 4 bases; bases with no gene match: 5. The CDR3 has 14 amino acids. This entry comes from a study of somatic mutations in cytotoxic T cells in rheumatoid arthritis. Turning to the study itself: Patient blood (just over 29 ml EDTA) was taken immediately after diagnosis and before treatment.

The method was immunoSEQ multiplex PCR; TCRdb's version includes in-frame clones alone and lacks a portion of them. The table includes roughly 18,000 clones, around 83% detected once. The sequence derives from an adult with rheumatoid arthritis. Sequencing was carried out using CD8+ T cells sorted from blood. The rearrangement joins TRBV6-5 to TRBJ1-1; 8 bases are a match to TRBD1. The CDR3 coding sequence is TGTGCCAGCAGTTTTCAGGGGGCTAGCACTGAAGCTTTCTTT. Translation: CASSFQGASTEAFF.